This T cell receptor beta chain was sequenced during a study of blood T cell repertoires in COVID-19. In the study overall: The samples span acute and convalescent COVID-19 from the United States, Italy and Spain. Sources were T cells, B-cell-depleted T cells, or PBMCs; the material itself was cDNA or gDNA.

The germline gives CDR1 LGHDT, CDR2 YNNKEL (reference sequence). There are 16 residues in the CDR3. V shed 7 bases and J shed 1 base, with 19 bases lying between them. Study processing details: Estimation of nucleated cell counts was performed using reference gene primer amplification. Method: immunoSEQ multiplex PCR; TCRdb's copy keeps in-frame clones and lacks some. That table furnishes V, J and clone size, whereas the DNA furnished D and trimming. The table shows roughly 100,000 clones, with 89% occurring only once. This receptor was obtained from a woman of 80 years or more with active COVID-19. The sequenced material came from peripheral blood. The V call is TRBV3-1 (or the pseudogene TRBV3-2), the J call TRBJ2-5, with a tentative D call TRBD2 (6 bases). CDR3 sequence: CASKSGRAGLQETQYF. CDR3 nucleotides: TGTGCCAGCAAATCCGGGCGTGCGGGGCTCCAAGAGACCCAGTACTTC.